The clone carrying this TCR beta chain was seen a handful of times. Its antigen is not known. The sample comes from a study of shared clonotypes between healthy human individuals. The study, taken as a whole, reports: In contrast to clonotypes shared by all four donors, non-shared clonotypes had lower generation probabilities. Sequencing depth was expected to affect clonotype sharing among donors. Researchers sampled blood only, noting tissue repertoires likely differ. The rarefaction results pointed to incomplete sorted-subset sequencing despite large depth.

V trimming: 7 bases; J trimming: 3 bases; junction bases outside the gene matches: 6. The CDR3 length is 14 residues. Per germline, CDR1 MNHNS and CDR2 SASEGT. Generated by immunoSEQ multiplex PCR, the TCRdb table keeps only in-frame clones and is missing some. Here the sample spans approximately 2.4 million clones, about 94% being singletons. The TCR was taken from a man younger than 35 in good health. The sample consisted of naive CD4+ T cells sorted from blood. Subset given: CD45RA+ positively selected. The gene calls are TRBV6-1 and TRBJ1-5, with 7 bases lining up with TRBD1. This CDR3 is CASTYTGANQPQHF. CDR3 DNA sequence: TGTGCCAGCACCTATACAGGGGCCAATCAGCCCCAGCATTTT.